This T cell receptor beta chain was identified during a study of blood T cell repertoires in COVID-19. Across the whole study: T cells, B-cell-depleted T cells, or PBMCs supplied cDNA or gDNA.

During active infection, Seattle patients enrolled and were then monitored through disease. Authors' methods: For nucleated cells, counts were estimated from reference gene primer amplification. Repertoires were generated with immunoSEQ multiplex PCR, while TCRdb's copy carries only in-frame clones and drops some. V, J and clone size were drawn from that table, and D and trimming were deduced from the DNA. Of about 160,000 clones listed, approximately 90% were seen once; the top ten hold around 4.6%. The CDR3 totals 13 residues. Germline loops: CDR1 ENHRY, CDR2 SYGVKD. V lost 8 bases, J lost 5 bases, and 8 bases stayed unmatched.

This sequence was found in a man aged 25 to 40 with COVID-19, enrolled during active disease. The chain couples TRBV10-3 to TRBJ1-1, with 7 bases aligning to TRBD1. The material sequenced was peripheral blood. CDR3 DNA sequence: TGTGCCATCCGAGGGGGCGTGGGGACTGAAGCTTTCTTT. It yields the protein CAIRGGVGTEAFF.